This T cell receptor (beta chain) was identified in a study of blood T cell repertoires in COVID-19 (dated by TCRdb to 2019 to 2021). Background on the whole study: Samples covering the acute and convalescent phases of COVID-19 were provided by collaborators in the United States, Italy and Spain. The prospective study material was composed of cDNA or gDNA derived from T cells, B-cell-depleted T cells, or PBMCs. The repertoires were released in a freely available public database meant as a resource for research on the immune response to SARS-CoV-2. A de-identified subject ID, COVID-19 status, age in years and sex were almost always included in the sample metadata. Deeply sampled blood TCRbeta repertoires from subjects exposed to, actively infected with, or recovered from COVID-19 were included in the dataset. Where available, HLA class I and class II types were obtained from metadata supplied by the sample provider rather than from assay-based typing. The samples were drawn from two sources: the first 160 participants of the ongoing ImmuneRACE study, and fewer than 1,500 subjects contributed by 6 global collaborators. The research as a whole found: How much clinical and demographic metadata was included differed by source and by participant, and the metadata was provided uncurated.

From the cysteine through the phenylalanine, the CDR3 covers 16 amino acids. Of all the DNA, just the CDR3 is kept, 48 bases in frame from base 1. V is shortened by 3 bases, J by 6 bases, and the region joining them spans 18 bases. Looking up the germline V gene (reference sequence) yields CDR1 MNHNY and CDR2 SVGAGI. TCRbeta CDR3 regions were amplified from genomic DNA by means of the immunoSEQ Assay, a bias-controlled multiplex PCR. The authors' analysis ran thus. The number of nucleated cells in each sample was estimated by amplification of reference gene primers within the assay. To quantify the absolute abundance of each unique TCRbeta CDR3 rearrangement, sequence reads were collapsed and filtered. For each sample, productive Simpson clonality was calculated as the square root of Simpson's diversity index over productive rearrangements. TCRdb's version of the immuneACCESS table is confined to in-frame rearrangements and falls short of the full clone set. An unresolved V gene accounts for under half of the shortfall where checked; the remainder is of unknown origin. That table supplies the V and J calls and clone size; D and trimming were determined from the DNA. Here the sample has roughly 72,000 clones; roughly 88% occur a single time. The ten largest clones add up to around 2.6% of the sample.

Collaborating institutions collected whole blood in K2EDTA tubes following their own protocols. For TCRbeta analysis, collaborators shipped samples as frozen whole blood, isolated PBMCs, or DNA extracted from either of those sample types. As for this clone: The antigen it binds to is not known. Base qualities are not recorded, but no much larger clone differs from it by a single base.

Sequenced material: peripheral blood. This sequence was found in a human donor in a cohort sampled during active COVID-19. The chain employs TRBV6-6 and TRBJ2-1, with a weak D call of TRBD2 (6 bases match). The nucleotide sequence reads TGTGCCAGCAGTTATACGGATGCGGGGTTGAGCAATGAGCAGTTCTTC. The encoded protein is CASSYTDAGLSNEQFF.